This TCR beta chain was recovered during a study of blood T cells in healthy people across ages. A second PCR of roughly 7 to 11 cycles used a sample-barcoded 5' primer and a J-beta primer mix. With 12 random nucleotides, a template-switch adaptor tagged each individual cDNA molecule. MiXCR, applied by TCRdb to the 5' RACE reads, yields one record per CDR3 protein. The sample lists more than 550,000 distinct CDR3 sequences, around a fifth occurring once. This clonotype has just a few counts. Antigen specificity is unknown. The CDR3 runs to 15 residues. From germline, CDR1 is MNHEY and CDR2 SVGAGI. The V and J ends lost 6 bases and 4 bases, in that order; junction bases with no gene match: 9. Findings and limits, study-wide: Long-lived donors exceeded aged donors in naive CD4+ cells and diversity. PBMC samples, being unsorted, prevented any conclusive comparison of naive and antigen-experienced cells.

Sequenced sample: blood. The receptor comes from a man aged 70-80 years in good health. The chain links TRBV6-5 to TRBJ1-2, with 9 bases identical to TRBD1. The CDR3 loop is CASSRHQTGGYGYTF. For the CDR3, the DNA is TGTGCCAGCAGCCGCCATCAGACAGGGGGCTATGGCTACACCTTC.